Listed below are T cell receptor beta chains from one sample, sequenced in a study of cytomegalovirus exposure and HLA in healthy donors. Measured with immunoSEQ multiplex PCR; TCRdb has only the in-frame clones, and not every one. The sample yields roughly 120,000 clones, about 81% seen once. Sequencing used PBMCs. Receptor source: a young woman in good health and CMV-seronegative. The CDR3 runs from the conserved cysteine through the conserved F or W. A D gene is named only where the DNA matches it firmly. Part of the rows lack a size; the others show once, few, many or a class for expanded clones.

abundance	d_gene	j_gene	v_gene	CDR3nt	CDR3aa
-	-	TRBJ2-3	TRBV5-6	TGTGCCAGCAGCTTGGATGGGTTCCGGGGGACTCCCACAGATACGCAGTATTTT	CASSLDGFRGTPTDTQYF
-	TRBD2	TRBJ2-1	TRBV30	TGTGCCTGGGTTGGACTAGCGGGGGCCTCGGAGTATGAGCAGTTCTTC	CAWVGLAGASEYEQFF
-	-	TRBJ2-1	TRBV11-3	TGTGCCAGCAGCGGGTACAGGGTCGGGGATGAGCAGTTCTTC	CASSGYRVGDEQFF
-	TRBD2	TRBJ2-5	TRBV4-3	TGCGCCAGCAGCCAAGATTGGGCGGGAGGGGGAGAGACCCAGTACTTC	CASSQDWAGGGETQYF
-	-	TRBJ1-3	TRBV7-8	TGTGCCAGCAGCTCTAGAGGCCGAAGCTCTGGAAACACCATATATTTT	CASSSRGRSSGNTIYF
-	-	TRBJ1-3	TRBV5-1	TGCGCCAGCAGCCCCGGCACAGGTACCAACACCATATATTTT	CASSPGTGTNTIYF
-	-	TRBJ1-4	TRBV7-9	TGTGCCAGCAGCTTGAATGGGGGGGCAAATGAAAAACTGTTTTTT	CASSLNGGANEKLFF
-	-	TRBJ2-7	TRBV10-3	TGTGCCATCAGTGACCCCAGGGCCCCCTACGAGCAGTACTTC	CAISDPRAPYEQYF
-	TRBD2	TRBJ2-7	TRBV5-4	TGTGCCAGCAGCTTGGATCCTACAGGGACTAGCGGGGGCGAGCAGTACTTC	CASSLDPTGTSGGEQYF
-	TRBD1	TRBJ2-7	TRBV11-2	TGTGCCAGCAGCACGACAGGGGTGCCCTTCTACGAGCAGTACTTC	CASSTTGVPFYEQYF
-	TRBD1	TRBJ2-1	TRBV30	TGTGCCTGGAGTGCCCGGACAGGATGGGAATACAATGAGCAGTTCTTC	CAWSARTGWEYNEQFF
few	-	TRBJ2-5	TRBV7-2	TGTGCCAGCAGCTTAACTAGCAGCCAAGAGACCCAGTACTTC	CASSLTSSQETQYF
-	-	TRBJ1-2	TRBV5-1	TGCGCCAGCAGCCCTACGGGAGGGAGAGGCTACACCTTC	CASSPTGGRGYTF
-	-	TRBJ1-4	TRBV4-3	TGCGCCAGCAGCCAAGAGGAGGTAGGGATAGAAGAAAAACTGTTTTTT	CASSQEEVGIEEKLFF
-	-	TRBJ1-6	TRBV7-3	TGTGCCAGCAGCTTAACGTGGACAGAGAGAACACCCCTCCACTTT	CASSLTWTERTPLHF
-	-	TRBJ1-1	TRBV30	TGTGCCTGGAGCGCCCTATACGTCGGCACTGAAGCTTTCTTT	CAWSALYVGTEAFF
few	TRBD2	TRBJ2-1	TRBV2	TGTGCCAGCAGGTCCGGGACTAGCGGGAACCGGCAGTTCTTC	CASRSGTSGNRQFF
-	-	TRBJ1-2	TRBV7-2	TGTGCCAGCAGCTTAGCGCCAGGTGATGGCTACACCTTC	CASSLAPGDGYTF
few	-	TRBJ2-2	TRBV7-9	TGTGCCAGCCGTGCGGCACTTAACACCGGGGAGCTGTTTTTT	CASRAALNTGELFF
-	TRBD1	TRBJ2-1	TRBV29-1	TGCAGCGTACCCCTGGCCGGGACAGGGGACTACAATGAGCAGTTCTTC	CSVPLAGTGDYNEQFF
-	-	TRBJ1-1	TRBV5-1	TGCGCCAGCAGCTACCAGGGATCCACTGAAGCTTTCTTT	CASSYQGSTEAFF
-	-	TRBJ1-2	TRBV5-1	TGCGCCAGCAGCTTGGGCCCAGGGATCGCCTATGGCTACACCTTC	CASSLGPGIAYGYTF
-	TRBD2	TRBJ2-5	TRBV9	TGTGCCAGCAGCGTAGGGGGACTAGAGGGTCAAGAGACCCAGTACTTC	CASSVGGLEGQETQYF
-	TRBD2	TRBJ2-1	TRBV7-2	TGTGCCAGCAGCTTAGCTTCTAGGGGAGGGGATGAGCAGTTCTTC	CASSLASRGGDEQFF